The rows below give T cell receptor beta chains drawn from one sample of a study of T cells after posttransplantation cyclophosphamide. Measured with immunoSEQ multiplex PCR; TCRdb has only the in-frame clones, and not every one. The sample has 1,500 to 2,000 clones; around four fifths are singletons. The source was PBMCs, collected around 280 days after allogeneic stem cell transplant with posttransplant cyclophosphamide. The receptors stem from a male patient aged 30 to 40 who received an allogeneic stem cell transplant from a related donor, was CMV-positive, and had acute GVHD only. Some T cells could come from the graft donor. Each CDR3 is given with its conserved first and last residue. Each record gives: clone size, V gene, J gene, CDR3 protein. Part of the rows lack a size; the others show once, few, many or a class for expanded clones.

>.|TRBV11-1|TRBJ1-1
CASSLDRTEAFF
>few|TRBV9|TRBJ1-1
CASSVDPSPLTEAFF
>.|TRBV7-8|TRBJ2-5
CASSSRVQETQYF
>.|TRBV5-4|TRBJ1-6
CASSLSRGDSPLHF
>.|TRBV7-9|TRBJ1-4
CASSDTTGAPTNEKLFF
>.|TRBV7-2|TRBJ1-6
CASSNLFGAPLHF
>.|TRBV25-1|TRBJ2-3
CASAPTPGTQYF
>.|TRBV7-2|TRBJ1-1
CASSLTGGVMNTEAFF
>.|TRBV5-1|TRBJ1-2
CASSPDRNYGYTF
>.|TRBV30|TRBJ1-5
CAWSVTTFNQPQHF
>.|TRBV5-1|TRBJ2-2
CASSRSPGDSTAGELFF
>.|TRBV7-2|TRBJ2-1
CASSFYSSSYNEQFF
>few|TRBV5-1|TRBJ1-2
CASSFQGNYGYTF
>.|TRBV21-1|TRBJ1-2
CASSQMGPGCFYGYTF
>.|TRBV6-5|TRBJ2-1
CASTQLGIYEQFF
>.|TRBV7-9|TRBJ2-1
CASSLARQGEQFF
>.|TRBV5-4|TRBJ1-1
CASSLGRGARTEAFF
>.|TRBV5-1|TRBJ2-3
CASSLAATHGGPDTQYF
>.|TRBV7-6|TRBJ2-3
CASSSIWEGSTDTQYF
>.|TRBV7-7|TRBJ1-2
CASSLPPGQTDYGYTF
>.|TRBV19|TRBJ2-7
CASSISDGMGEQYF
>.|TRBV6-6|TRBJ1-2
CATCTGQELIVYGYTF
>.|TRBV23-1|TRBJ1-2
CASPGKPGYTF
>.|TRBV4-2|TRBJ1-4
CASSRSRGTEKLFF
>.|TRBV20-1|TRBJ2-7
CSARAAYEQYF
>.|TRBV12-5|TRBJ1-1
CASAQGGDTEAFF
>.|TRBV9|TRBJ1-1
CASSVQGGEAFF
>.|TRBV5-4|TRBJ1-5
CASSLGPRGANSNQPQHF
>.|TRBV19|TRBJ1-1
CASNGVMNTEAFF
>hyperexpanded|TRBV4-3|TRBJ2-6
CASSQDLMTVDSLFAGANVLTF
>.|TRBV4-2|TRBJ2-2
CASSQETGNGELFF
>once|TRBV10-3|TRBJ2-5
CAISETGSGETQYF
>.|TRBV18|TRBJ1-1
CASSRQGAQGEAFF
>.|TRBV9|TRBJ1-1
CASSRGQMNTEAFF
>.|TRBV6-1|TRBJ2-7
CASSSRDRTLQQYF
>.|TRBV30|TRBJ1-6
CAWKSSYNSPLHF
>.|TRBV11-2|TRBJ1-3
CASSPVGAHGNTIYF
>.|TRBV5-6|TRBJ2-4
CASSFAGTLAKNIQYF
>.|TRBV6-1|TRBJ1-6
CASITGLNNSPLHF
>.|TRBV30|TRBJ1-2
CAWTPLTGLGYGYTF
>.|TRBV19|TRBJ2-5
CASSTRDRVETQYF
>once|TRBV4-2|TRBJ2-7
CASSYETGQAEQYF
>.|TRBV10-3|TRBJ1-3
CAISDPGLPSGNTIYF
>.|TRBV7-9|TRBJ2-3
CASSSGLAGVSTDTQYF
>.|TRBV4-1|TRBJ1-3
CASSRTQTGAGNTIYF
>.|TRBV10-3|TRBJ1-6
CAISERAVDSPLHF
>.|TRBV29-1|TRBJ1-1
CSVDGSDRGRTEAFF
>.|TRBV4-3|TRBJ1-1
CASSPSDRGTEAFF